This entry lists 32 T cell receptor beta chains sequenced from one sample in a study of T cell responses to AZD1222 COVID-19 vaccine. This table comes from immunoSEQ multiplex PCR, and its TCRdb copy is limited to in-frame clones, with some not included. The data contain 150,000 or so clones, about nine tenths of them singletons. Here the sequenced sample was peripheral blood, taken 28 days after the second AZD1222 dose. The source is an adult who received the AZD1222 COVID-19 vaccine.

This clone has a single count. This chain links TRBV7-2 with TRBJ2-3; D is unclear. V was shortened by 6 bases and J by 4 bases, with 14 bases between the two germline ends. The CDR3 contains 14 residues. CDR1 and CDR2 (germline): SGHTA, FQGNSA. CDR3 amino acids: CASSPEWMADTQYF. CDR3 nucleotide sequence: TGTGCCAGCAGTCCGGAGTGGATGGCAGATACGCAGTATTTT.

The J gene is TRBJ1-1, the V gene TRBV7-2, with D unclear. The V end was cut by 1 base, the J end by 0 bases, with 6 bases between. Germline V gene lookup returns CDR1 SGHTA and CDR2 FQGNSA. This CDR3 has 14 amino acids. The CDR3 reads CASSLVFMNTEAFF. In DNA, the CDR3 is TGTGCCAGCAGCTTAGTATTCATGAACACTGAAGCTTTCTTT.

The chain is built from TRBV19 and TRBJ1-2, with TRBD1 matching over 10 bases. Germline CDR1 LNHDA, CDR2 SQIVND (reference sequence). With 6 bases clipped from V and 10 bases from J, the junction kept 11 bases outside the gene matches. This CDR3 is 14 amino acids long. The chain's CDR3 is CASSQPGQGPPYTF. The CDR3 region has the DNA TGTGCCAGTAGCCAGCCGGGACAGGGGCCTCCCTACACCTTC.

The rearrangement uses TRBV3-1 (or the pseudogene TRBV3-2) and TRBJ2-3; 14 positions agree with TRBD2. Losses at the gene ends were 0 bases for V and 6 bases for J; bases not matched to a gene: 8. Germline CDR1 is LGHDT and CDR2 is YNNKEL (reference sequence). CDR3 size: 18 residues. CDR3 region: CASSQDSGTSGGKDTQYF. The CDR3 nucleotides are TGTGCCAGCAGCCAAGACAGCGGGACTAGCGGGGGTAAGGATACGCAGTATTTT.

This sequence joins TRBV6-5 and TRBJ1-2, with a weak D call TRBD1 (5 bases). The CDR3 length is 16 residues. Trimming pared 0 bases from V and 5 bases from J, leaving 16 bases between. Germline lookup yields CDR1 MNHEY and CDR2 SVGAGI. The CDR3 DNA sequence: TGTGCCAGCAGTTACTCTTACGGGGGGTCAGGGTATGGCTACACCTTC. This sequence encodes CASSYSYGGSGYGYTF.

The chain joins TRBV5-1 to TRBJ2-1, with D unclear. This CDR3 contains 14 residues. V lost 5 bases and J lost 0, with 9 bases in between. The V gene's germline CDR1 is SGHRS and CDR2 YFSETQ. The CDR3 nucleotides are TGCGCCAGCAGTCCTAGGAGCTCCTACAATGAGCAGTTCTTC. It codes for CASSPRSSYNEQFF.

The chain employs TRBV3-1 (or the pseudogene TRBV3-2) and TRBJ2-7; D not certain. CDR1 LGHDT and CDR2 YNNKEL come from the germline V gene (reference sequence). This CDR3 is built from 15 residues. V lost 4 bases, J lost 5 bases, and 18 bases lay in between. CDR3 DNA sequence: TGTGCCAGCAGCCCCCTTGTGGGCAGTATGAACGAGCAGTACTTC. It translates to CASSPLVGSMNEQYF.

The chain employs TRBV6-5 and TRBJ2-5; no definite D call. The V gene's germline CDR1 is MNHEY and CDR2 SVGAGI. Trimming left V 2 bases short and J 6 bases short, with 7 bases between. The CDR3 covers 12 residues. The CDR3 bases are TGTGCCAGCAGTTACGAGAGAAAGACCCAGTACTTC. It is translated as CASSYERKTQYF.

The chain uses TRBV6-6 and TRBJ1-1; D may be TRBD1 (5 bases). The CDR3 totals 12 residues. Germline V lookup: CDR1 MNHNY, CDR2 SVGAGI (reference sequence). V dropped 5 bases and J dropped 8 bases, with 12 bases sitting between them. CDR3 sequence reads: CASSTPGLEAFF. The CDR3 DNA sequence: TGTGCCAGCAGTACCCCGGGACTGGAAGCTTTCTTT.

The J gene is TRBJ1-4, the V gene TRBV6-5; TRBD1 is a possible D gene (5 bases). Germline CDR1 is MNHEY and CDR2 is SVGAGI. Trimming stripped 6 bases from V and 2 bases from J, with 13 bases between. The length of the CDR3 is 15 residues. Here the CDR3 DNA reads TGTGCCAGCAGCTCCAACGGGGGTACTAATGAAAAACTGTTTTTT. It is translated as CASSSNGGTNEKLFF.

The chain uses TRBV29-1 and TRBJ2-7; D may be TRBD1 or TRBD2 (5 bases each). The CDR3 extends over 14 amino acids. Germline V lookup: CDR1 SQVTM, CDR2 ANQGSEA. V lost 0 bases to trimming and J lost 3 bases, with 12 bases between them. CDR3 sequence (DNA): TGCAGCGTTGAAGACGGGACGGCCTACTACGAGCAGTACTTC. Its translation: CSVEDGTAYYEQYF.

This clone was seen only a few times. The J gene is TRBJ2-2, the V gene TRBV7-2; D not certain. V was clipped by 1 base and J by 3 bases, with 6 bases between them. This CDR3 contains 14 residues. CDR1 and CDR2 (germline): SGHTA, FQGNSA. The DNA of the CDR3 is TGTGCCAGCAGCTTAGGTGGTTACACCGGGGAGCTGTTTTTT. This gives the protein CASSLGGYTGELFF.

This chain joins TRBV6-5 and TRBJ2-7; no reliable D call. This CDR3 is built from 16 residues. Germline V gene lookup returns CDR1 MNHEY and CDR2 SVGAGI. Trimming took 2 bases from V and 2 from J, leaving 16 bases between them. The CDR3 DNA reads TGTGCCAGCAGTTACGTGTCTTACAGCCTTCCCTACGAGCAGTACTTC. Amino acid sequence: CASSYVSYSLPYEQYF.

A single count supports this clone. This chain links TRBV6-1 with TRBJ2-6, with no clear D. Trimming left V 1 base short and J 0 bases short, with 7 bases between. Per germline, CDR1 MNHNS and CDR2 SASEGT. The CDR3 consists of 16 residues. CDR3 in DNA: TGTGCCAGCAGTGAAGTTCCGGGCTCTGGGGCCAACGTCCTGACTTTC. The encoded protein is CASSEVPGSGANVLTF.

This clone was seen only a few times. The chain couples TRBV30 to TRBJ1-1, with a possible D match to TRBD1 (6 bases). Trimming took off 3 bases at V and 0 bases at J, with 20 bases between the two ends. There are 17 residues in the CDR3. Germline CDR1 is GTSNPN and CDR2 is SVGIG (reference sequence). The CDR3 DNA reads as TGTGCCTGGAGCCATGCTCTACAGGGCTCTTTGAACACTGAAGCTTTCTTT. Amino acid sequence: CAWSHALQGSLNTEAFF.

The rearrangement joins TRBV3-1 (or the pseudogene TRBV3-2) to TRBJ2-7; no firm D call. Trimming cost V 4 bases and J 3 bases, with 13 bases left between them. Germline loops: CDR1 LGHDT, CDR2 YNNKEL (reference sequence). The CDR3 sequence is 14 residues long. For the CDR3, the DNA is TGTGCCAGCAGCCCGACCGGACGGGTCTACGAGCAGTACTTC. Its protein product is CASSPTGRVYEQYF.

V is TRBV19 and J is TRBJ1-6; TRBD1 is a possible D gene (5 bases). Germline V gene lookup returns CDR1 LNHDA and CDR2 SQIVND (reference sequence). The CDR3 length is 15 residues. Deletions cut 3 bases from V and 10 bases from J, with 16 bases between. CDR3 DNA: TGTGCCAGTAGTATTATGACGGGGGATGGGTCACCCCTCCACTTT. Protein: CASSIMTGDGSPLHF.

This sequence joins TRBV29-1 and TRBJ1-4, with 9 nucleotides matching TRBD1. The V gene's germline CDR1 is SQVTM and CDR2 ANQGSEA. V lost 5 bases and J lost 8; bases outside the gene matches: 9. The CDR3 totals 14 residues. The CDR3 bases are TGCAGCGTTTCTACGGGACAGGGAGGCGAAAAACTGTTTTTT. This encodes CSVSTGQGGEKLFF.

The CDR3 DNA reads as TGTGCCAGCAGGACGACAGGGGGTAACACTGAAGCTTTCTTT. Translated: CASRTTGGNTEAFF. The V gene is TRBV2, the J gene TRBJ1-1, with TRBD1 matching 9 bases. The CDR3 has 14 amino acids. The V gene's germline CDR1 is SNHLY and CDR2 FYNNEI. V lost 6 bases, J lost 2 bases, and 4 bases stayed unmatched.

The chain combines TRBV9 with TRBJ1-3; weak D call: TRBD1 (5 bases). CDR3 length: 14 residues. CDR1 is SGDLS and CDR2 is YYNGEE in the germline V gene. Trimming left V 4 bases short and J 3 bases short, with 11 bases between. The CDR3 protein is CASSQGDFGNTIYF. The CDR3 DNA reads TGTGCCAGCAGCCAAGGGGACTTTGGAAACACCATATATTTT.

This sequence joins TRBV20-1 and TRBJ2-5; 7 nucleotides agree with TRBD2. The junction had 19 bases not matched to a gene; V was cut back by 3 bases and J by 6 bases. CDR3 length: 17 amino acids. CDR1 is DFQATT, CDR2 SNEGSKA, per germline (reference sequence). The CDR3 coding sequence is TGCAGTGCTAGTCCGCCAGGGATGAGACACGGGGGGAAGACCCAGTACTTC. Translation gives CSASPPGMRHGGKTQYF.

The rearrangement links TRBV3-1 (or the pseudogene TRBV3-2) to TRBJ2-5; 8 bases align to TRBD2. Germline V gene lookup returns CDR1 LGHDT and CDR2 YNNKEL (reference sequence). This CDR3 is built from 19 residues. Trimming at V came to 4 bases and at J to 2 bases, leaving 18 bases not matched to a gene. The CDR3 region has the DNA TGTGCCAGCAGCCCTCTAGGGAAGGTACAGCGGGGGCCGCAAGAGACCCAGTACTTC. Its translation: CASSPLGKVQRGPQETQYF.

The gene calls are TRBV21-1 and TRBJ2-7; the table assigns TRBD1, which was not confirmed against the DNA. TRBV21-1 is labeled a pseudogene. The CDR3 runs 14 residues. The CDR3 sequence is CASSRDSTGYEQYF. The CDR3 bases are TGTGCCAGCAGCCGAGACAGCACGGGCTACGAGCAGTACTTC.

The CDR3 DNA reads as TGTGCCAGCAGCCCTCAGACTAGCGGGAGAGGGACAGATACGCAGTATTTT. Encoded protein: CASSPQTSGRGTDTQYF. The chain carries TRBV7-3 and TRBJ2-3; TRBD2 matches at 12 bases. Germline V gives CDR1 SGHTA, CDR2 FQGTGA. CDR3 size: 17 residues. Germline trimming cut 5 bases from V and 3 bases from J; bases unmatched to any gene: 9.

The rearrangement uses TRBV28 and TRBJ2-7; a weak D match, TRBD1 (7 bases). CDR1 is MDHEN, CDR2 SYDVKM, per germline. The V and J ends lost 5 bases and 12 bases respectively, with 23 bases between them. The CDR3 extends over 14 amino acids. The CDR3 is CASSGAAGQTRGYF. The CDR3 DNA reads TGTGCCAGCAGTGGAGCGGCGGGACAGACCCGGGGGTACTTC. The full variable domain, completed using reference TRBV28 and TRBJ2-7, is DVKVTQSSRYLVKRTGEKVFLECVQDMDHENMFWYRQDPGLGLRLIYFSYDVKMKEKGDIPEGYSVSREKKERFSLILESASTNQTSMYLCASSGAAGQTRGYFGPGTRLTVT.

This sequence joins TRBV2 and TRBJ2-2; unclear D gene. The germline V gene has CDR1 SNHLY and CDR2 FYNNEI. This CDR3 comprises 15 residues. Trimming stripped 7 bases from V and 0 bases from J, with 12 bases between. The CDR3 DNA follows: TGTGCCAGCACCCCGGGCCCTACGAACACCGGGGAGCTGTTTTTT. This sequence encodes CASTPGPTNTGELFF.

This clone was observed a single time. The CDR3 spells CASSSQRTSLYEQYF. DNA for the CDR3: TGTGCCAGCAGCTCGCAACGGACATCCCTATACGAGCAGTACTTC. The chain recombines TRBV3-1 (or the pseudogene TRBV3-2) with TRBJ2-7; possibly TRBD1 for D (5 bases). Per germline, CDR1 LGHDT and CDR2 YNNKEL (reference sequence). The V end lost 5 bases, the J end lost 4 bases, and 18 bases lay between the germline ends. The CDR3 sequence is 15 residues long.

This clone has only one observation. The V and J genes are TRBV29-1 and TRBJ1-5; D possibly corresponds to TRBD1 (5 bases). V was cut by 4 bases and J by 5 bases, with 12 bases left in between. CDR3 length equals 13 residues. Germline CDR1 reads SQVTM; CDR2 reads ANQGSEA. The CDR3 nucleotides read TGCAGCGTTGGGTCAGGGAGGGATCAGCCCCAGCATTTT. Amino acids: CSVGSGRDQPQHF.

The V and J genes are TRBV7-2 and TRBJ1-4; D call uncertain. This CDR3 has 14 residues. V lost 3 bases and J lost 4, with 9 bases in between. Germline CDR1 SGHTA, CDR2 FQGNSA. CDR3 bases: TGTGCCAGCAGCTTTAACGGCGATAATGAAAAACTGTTTTTT. Protein product: CASSFNGDNEKLFF.

The J gene is TRBJ2-5, the V gene TRBV3-1 (or the pseudogene TRBV3-2); D call uncertain. Trimming removed 0 bases at V and 7 bases at J, with 15 bases between. Per the germline V gene, CDR1 is LGHDT and CDR2 is YNNKEL (reference sequence). This CDR3 has 15 amino acids. The CDR3 is CASSQDHGPSRTQYF. The CDR3 DNA reads TGTGCCAGCAGCCAAGACCACGGGCCGTCTAGGACCCAGTACTTC.

V and J are TRBV11-2 and TRBJ2-7; D not certain. The CDR3 runs 14 residues. CDR1 and CDR2 from the germline V gene are SGHAT and FQNNGV. Trimming took off 3 bases at V and 2 bases at J, with 11 bases between the two ends. CDR3 loop: CASSFPAGPYEQYF. In DNA form, the CDR3 reads TGTGCCAGCAGCTTTCCGGCCGGTCCCTACGAGCAGTACTTC.

This sequence joins TRBV5-1 and TRBJ1-5, with a tentative D call TRBD1 (5 bases). The germline V gene encodes CDR1 SGHRS and CDR2 YFSETQ. This CDR3 region has 14 residues. The V and J ends lost 0 bases and 4 bases respectively, with 8 bases between them. The CDR3 sequence is CASSLDGGNQPQHF. CDR3 bases: TGCGCCAGCAGCTTGGACGGGGGGAATCAGCCCCAGCATTTT.